Below are 10 T cell receptor beta chains sequenced from a single sample in a study of post-analysis software for immune sequencing data. General study points: With TRBV5-6, TRBV5-1 and TRBV20-1 included, a handful of TRBV segments were more frequent in patients than in controls.

Each TCR beta cDNA library carried unique molecular identifiers. Using its own MiXCR run on the PCR reads, TCRdb lists one record per CDR3 protein. Of about 150,000 distinct CDR3 sequences listed, around 28% were seen once; the top ten hold 1.5%. Antigens for these TCRs are unknown. The source material was blood. The receptors here all came from a girl between 10 and 17 years old with multiple sclerosis.

The V gene is TRBV20-1, the J gene TRBJ2-7; D is possibly TRBD1 (6 bases). The CDR3 consists of 15 residues. Trimming took off 1 base at V and 3 bases at J, with 16 bases between the two ends. From germline, CDR1 is DFQATT and CDR2 SNEGSKA (reference sequence). Here the CDR3 reads CSARVGAKDRYEQYF. The CDR3 DNA follows: TGCAGTGCTAGAGTGGGGGCCAAAGACCGCTACGAGCAGTACTTC.

Note on this clonotype: With a much larger clone just one base away, this may be a read error. CDR3 DNA sequence: TGTGCCGGCAGCTTAAGAACTAGCGGGGTAGATACGCAGTATTTT. It codes for CAGSLRTSGVDTQYF. This chain joins TRBV7-2 and TRBJ2-3, with 10 bases fitting TRBD2. Germline loops: CDR1 SGHTA, CDR2 FQGNSA. The CDR3 is 15 residues long.

This clonotype was counted many times. V and J are TRBV15 and TRBJ2-5, with D possibly being TRBD1 (6 bases). Looked up from germline, CDR1 is LNHNV and CDR2 is YYDKDF (reference sequence). V dropped 0 bases and J dropped 2 bases, with 13 bases sitting between them. The CDR3 sequence is 16 residues long. The CDR3 is CATSRDLGGYQETQYF. The CDR3 nucleotides are TGTGCCACCAGCAGAGATCTAGGGGGTTATCAAGAGACCCAGTACTTC.

This clonotype was picked up one time. A clone one base away is much larger, so this may be a read error. The chain combines TRBV12-3 or TRBV12-4 with TRBJ2-3; maybe TRBD2 (5 bases). The CDR3 is 15 residues long. In DNA form, the CDR3 reads TGTGCCAGCAGTCACCTAGTCTCTAGCACAGATGCGCAGTATTTT. It translates to CASSHLVSSTDAQYF.

This clonotype occurred many times. The chain recombines TRBV7-3 with TRBJ2-1; 10 bases match TRBD2. V trimming: 1 base; J trimming: 7 bases; junction bases outside the gene matches: 4. The CDR3 contains 15 residues. Germline V lookup: CDR1 SGHTA, CDR2 FQGTGA. The CDR3 DNA reads TGTGCCAGCAGCTTAAAGGGACTAGCGATAAATGAGCAGTTCTTC. Translated: CASSLKGLAINEQFF.

The V gene is TRBV7-3, the J gene TRBJ2-3; D not certain. V lost 5 bases and J lost 4, with 19 bases in between. There are 16 residues in the CDR3. In germline, CDR1 is SGHTA, CDR2 FQGTGA. Here the CDR3 reads CASSPSGSAGADTQYF. Here the CDR3 DNA reads TGTGCCAGCAGCCCCAGTGGGTCAGCCGGAGCAGATACGCAGTATTTT.

This rearrangement joins TRBV7-9 to TRBJ1-1; D is ambiguous. Trimming shortened V by 8 bases and J by 1 base, and 14 bases separated the two germline ends. The CDR3 is 14 amino acids. Germline CDR1 is SEHNR and CDR2 is FQNEAQ (reference sequence). Here the CDR3 DNA reads TGTGCCAGCTACCGAACCGCAGGGAACACTGAAGCTTTCTTT. Its protein product is CASYRTAGNTEAFF.

V gene TRBV7-9 combines with J gene TRBJ1-1; 12 nucleotides line up with TRBD1. The CDR3 runs 15 residues. J gave up 1 base and V 6 bases, and 3 bases lay outside the gene matches. Germline CDR1 is SEHNR and CDR2 is FQNEAQ (reference sequence). CDR3: CASSGTGGWNTEAFF. Written as DNA, the CDR3 is TGTGCCAGCAGTGGGACAGGGGGCTGGAACACTGAAGCTTTCTTT.

This clonotype was counted ten times or more. The chain recombines TRBV6-2 or TRBV6-3 with TRBJ2-7; 7 nucleotides match TRBD1. The V segment lost 7 bases and the J segment 4 bases; nucleotides outside the gene matches: 16. CDR3 length equals 16 residues. Germline V gives CDR1 MNHEY, CDR2 SVGEGT. For the CDR3, the DNA is TGTGCCAGCACTTCAGAAATTGACAGGGCAAGTTACGAGCAGTACTTC. This gives the protein CASTSEIDRASYEQYF.

As concerns this clonotype: Given a much more abundant clone one base away, this may be a read error. The genes are TRBV11-2 and TRBJ2-3; 11 positions agree with TRBD2. Unmatched junction bases numbered 16, after V lost 0 bases and J lost 2 bases. This CDR3 comprises 21 residues. CDR1 is SGHAT and CDR2 is FQNNGV in the germline V gene. CDR3 nucleotides: TGTGCCAGCAGCTTAGAGTGGGTCGCACTAGCGGGGGAGGGACCCACAGATACGCAGTATTTT. The encoded protein is CASSLEWVALAGEGPTDTQYF. The whole variable domain, filled in from reference TRBV11-2 and TRBJ2-3, reads EAGVAQSPRYKIIEKRQSVAFWCNPISGHATLYWYQQILGQGPKLLIQFQNNGVVDDSQLPKDRFSAERLKGVDSTLKIQPAKLEDSAVYLCASSLEWVALAGEGPTDTQYFGPGTRLTVL.